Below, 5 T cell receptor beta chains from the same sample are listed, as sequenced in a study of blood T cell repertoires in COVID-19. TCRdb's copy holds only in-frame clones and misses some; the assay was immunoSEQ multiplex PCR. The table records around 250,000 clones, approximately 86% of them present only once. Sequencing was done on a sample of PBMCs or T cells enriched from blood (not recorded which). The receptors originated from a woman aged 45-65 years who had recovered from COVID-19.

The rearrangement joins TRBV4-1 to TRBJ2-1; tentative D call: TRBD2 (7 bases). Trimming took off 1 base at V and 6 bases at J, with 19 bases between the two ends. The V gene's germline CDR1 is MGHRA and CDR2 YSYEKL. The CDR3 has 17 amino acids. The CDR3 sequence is CASSQGLARGGGNEQFF. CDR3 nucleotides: TGCGCCAGCAGCCAAGGGCTAGCGAGGGGGGGAGGCAATGAGCAGTTCTTC.

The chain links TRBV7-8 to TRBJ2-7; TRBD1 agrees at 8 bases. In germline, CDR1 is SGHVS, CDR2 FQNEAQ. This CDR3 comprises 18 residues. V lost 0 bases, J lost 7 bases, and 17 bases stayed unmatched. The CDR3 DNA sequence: TGTGCCAGCAGCTTAGCCCGACAAAGGACAGGGACCACCCTAGAGCAGTACTTC. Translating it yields CASSLARQRTGTTLEQYF.

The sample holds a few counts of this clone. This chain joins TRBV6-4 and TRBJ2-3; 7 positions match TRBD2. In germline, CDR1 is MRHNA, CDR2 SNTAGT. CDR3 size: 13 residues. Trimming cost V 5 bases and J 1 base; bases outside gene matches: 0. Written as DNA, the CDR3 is TGTGCCAGCAGTACTAGCGGCACAGATACGCAGTATTTT. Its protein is CASSTSGTDTQYF.

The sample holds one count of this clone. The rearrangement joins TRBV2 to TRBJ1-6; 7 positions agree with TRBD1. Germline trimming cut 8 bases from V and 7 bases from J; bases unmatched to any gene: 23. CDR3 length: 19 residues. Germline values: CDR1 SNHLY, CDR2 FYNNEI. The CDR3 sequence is CASSPTPSYSGTVNSPLHF. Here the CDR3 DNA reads TGTGCCAGCTCCCCTACCCCCTCCTACTCCGGGACAGTCAATTCACCCCTCCACTTT.

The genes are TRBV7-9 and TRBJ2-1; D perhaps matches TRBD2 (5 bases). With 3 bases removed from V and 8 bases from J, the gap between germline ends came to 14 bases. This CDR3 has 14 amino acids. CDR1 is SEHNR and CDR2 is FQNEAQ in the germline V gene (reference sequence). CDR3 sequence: CASSFGGTPHEQFF. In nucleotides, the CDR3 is TGTGCCAGCAGCTTCGGAGGAACCCCCCATGAGCAGTTCTTC.